One T cell receptor beta chain is described in this entry. Its specificity is not known. The data derive from a study of response to subunit inactivated influenza vaccine. Findings and limits, study-wide: Authors suggested few new T cells are recruited by each seasonal influenza vaccination.

From the RT-PCR reads, TCRdb called clonotypes with MiXCR, one entry per CDR3 protein. Counted here are about 800,000 distinct CDR3 sequences, about 20% occurring once; the ten biggest clones make up roughly 10%. Germline loops: CDR1 DFQATT, CDR2 SNEGSKA (reference sequence). There are 13 residues in the CDR3. V was pared by 4 bases and J by 4 bases, with 11 bases between. The specimen was PBMCs from blood, collected less than 6 days after vaccination. The rearrangement joins TRBV20-1 to TRBJ2-1; TRBD2 might be the D (5 bases). The source is a man in his forties or fifties who received an inactivated influenza vaccine. CDR3 sequence (DNA): TGCAGTGCTACCCCATCGGGATACAATGAGCAGTTCTTC. Translated: CSATPSGYNEQFF.